What follows are 11 T cell receptor beta chains derived from one specimen sequenced in a study of T cell repertoires in cytomegalovirus infection. From the reads, TCRdb called clonotypes with MiXCR, one entry per CDR3 protein. This table has roughly 990,000 distinct CDR3 sequences, about 33% appearing once. The antigens of these receptors remain unknown. The sample in question was cultured CD8+ T cells from PBMCs, obtained from culture after CMV antigen stimulation. These receptors originate from a human donor in good health (CMV status not recorded). Some clones in this sample may be carry-over from other donors' samples.

The genes are TRBV6-1 and TRBJ1-4; D gene uncertain. Trimming took 2 bases from V and 7 from J, leaving 14 bases between them. The CDR3 is made up of 15 amino acids. CDR1 is MNHNS, CDR2 SASEGT, per germline. The CDR3 loop reads CASSESGPFGEKLFF. The CDR3 coding sequence is TGTGCCAGCAGTGAATCGGGTCCTTTTGGTGAAAAACTGTTTTTT.

This clonotype was counted a few times. This chain links TRBV6-5 with TRBJ1-1; 7 bases are shared with TRBD1. The CDR3 consists of 15 residues. Trimming at V came to 5 bases and at J to 0 bases, leaving 6 bases not matched to a gene. Germline lookup yields CDR1 MNHEY and CDR2 SVGAGI. In DNA, the CDR3 is TGTGCCAGCAGTCTGGGACAGACAATGAACACTGAAGCTTTCTTT. As protein: CASSLGQTMNTEAFF.

This chain connects TRBV7-6 to TRBJ2-7; D possibly uses TRBD1 or TRBD2 (5 bases each). The CDR3 totals 14 residues. From germline, CDR1 is SGHVS and CDR2 FNYEAQ. As DNA, the CDR3 is TGTGCCAGCAGCTTGGGTTCCAGCTGGGACGAACAGTACGTC. Its protein product is CASSLGSSWDEQYV.

This clonotype was observed a handful of times. The chain couples TRBV10-3 to TRBJ2-6; D ambiguous. Germline CDR1 is ENHRY and CDR2 is SYGVKD. The CDR3 has 12 residues. V shed 8 bases and J shed 8 bases, with 10 bases lying between them. The CDR3 sequence: CAIRFMSNVLTF. In DNA form, the CDR3 reads TGTGCCATCCGATTCATGTCCAACGTCCTGACTTTC.

This clonotype has just a few counts. This chain uses TRBV7-6 with TRBJ2-2, with 11 bases aligning to TRBD1. Germline V gives CDR1 SGHVS, CDR2 FNYEAQ. Losses at the gene ends were 5 bases for V and 4 bases for J; bases not matched to a gene: 3. The CDR3 covers 15 residues. CDR3 bases: TGTGCCAGCAGCCGGGACAGGGGGGTCACCGGGGAGCTGTTTTTT. This encodes CASSRDRGVTGELFF.

This clonotype has a handful of counts. The rearrangement uses TRBV14 and TRBJ1-1; D is uncertain. CDR1 and CDR2 (germline): SGHDN, FVKESK. V was clipped by 1 base and J by 7 bases, with 7 bases between them. CDR3 size: 12 residues. CDR3 loop: CASSQVRSEAFF. In nucleotides, the CDR3 is TGTGCCAGCAGCCAAGTCCGAAGTGAAGCTTTCTTT.

The gene calls are TRBV7-9 and TRBJ1-1, with D tentatively TRBD1 (5 bases). Trimming pared 5 bases from V and 1 base from J, leaving 14 bases between. Looked up from germline, CDR1 is SEHNR and CDR2 is FQNEAQ (reference sequence). The CDR3 covers 15 residues. Written as DNA, the CDR3 is TGTGCCAGCAGCCAGAGAGGGGTACGGAACACTGAAGCTTTCTTT. This gives the protein CASSQRGVRNTEAFF. Looking up the rest from reference TRBV7-9 and TRBJ1-1 gives the full variable domain: DTGVSQNPRHKITKRGQNVTFRCDPISEHNRLYWYRQTLGQGPEFLTYFQNEAQLEKSRLLSDRFSAERPKGSFSTLEIQRTEQGDSAMYLCASSQRGVRNTEAFFGQGTRLTVV.

This clonotype has a handful of counts. V and J are TRBV6-2 or TRBV6-3 and TRBJ2-7; D gene uncertain. The CDR3 is 14 amino acids. The ends were cut back, 2 bases at V and 4 bases at J, with 12 bases in the middle. Germline CDR1 reads MNHEY; CDR2 reads SVGEGT. CDR3 nucleotides: TGTGCCAGCAGTTACGATAGGAAAAATTACGAGCAGTACGTC. It codes for CASSYDRKNYEQYV.

This clonotype occurred many times. J is TRBJ1-5 and V is TRBV7-9, with 7 nucleotides matching TRBD1. Germline V CDR1 and CDR2: SEHNR, FQNEAQ (reference sequence). There are 15 residues in the CDR3. V was pared by 5 bases and J by 5 bases, with 9 bases of the junction left unmatched. The CDR3: CASSTDRVLDQPQHF. CDR3 coding DNA: TGTGCCAGCAGCACCGACAGGGTTCTAGATCAGCCCCAGCATTTT.

This clonotype was observed once. V usage is TRBV14 and J usage is TRBJ2-1, with a weak D call TRBD2 (6 bases). Germline V gene lookup returns CDR1 SGHDN and CDR2 FVKESK. This CDR3 is built from 16 residues. The V end was cut by 2 bases, the J end by 4 bases, with 15 bases between. The CDR3 region is CASSQSPAGSYNEQFF. The CDR3 DNA follows: TGTGCCAGCAGCCAAAGTCCAGCGGGTTCTTACAATGAGCAGTTCTTC.

The J gene is TRBJ2-2, the V gene TRBV4-1, with unresolved D. Germline-derived CDR1 and CDR2 are MGHRA and YSYEKL. V lost 0 bases, J lost 3 bases, and 11 bases lay in between. The CDR3 totals 16 residues. Written as DNA, the CDR3 is TGCGCCAGCAGCCAAGATATAAGGAGTTACACCGGGGAGCTGTTTTTT. It specifies CASSQDIRSYTGELFF.